The 18 T cell receptor beta chains listed next were all sequenced from one sample in a study of blood T cell repertoires in COVID-19. Sequencing used immunoSEQ multiplex PCR; TCRdb keeps in-frame clones, though not all of them. The sample records over 130,000 clones, approximately 78% being singletons. Material: peripheral blood. These TCRs come from an elderly woman with acute or convalescent COVID-19.

This clone was recorded a few times. The gene calls are TRBV6-5 and TRBJ2-7; 12 positions agree with TRBD1. The V gene end was trimmed by 7 bases and the J gene end by 4 bases; junction bases not matched to a gene: 5. CDR3 size: 14 residues. Germline V gene data show CDR1 as MNHEY and CDR2 as SVGAGI. Written as DNA, the CDR3 is TGTGCCAGCATAGGGACAGGGGGCGGATACGAGCAGTACTTC. Its translation is CASIGTGGGYEQYF.

This clone was seen a handful of times. The V call is TRBV6-6, the J call TRBJ2-7, with TRBD2 identical over 8 bases. The germline CDR1 and CDR2 sequences are MNHNY and SVGAGI (reference sequence). The CDR3 is made up of 16 amino acids. The V and J ends lost 0 bases and 0 bases, in that order; junction bases with no gene match: 4. Written as DNA, the CDR3 is TGTGCCAGCAGTTACTCGAAGCGGGGGAGCTCCTACGAGCAGTACTTC. The encoded protein is CASSYSKRGSSYEQYF.

This chain uses TRBV15 with TRBJ1-5; 11 bases are shared with TRBD1. The CDR3 sequence is 17 residues long. The ends lost 2 bases at V and 6 bases at J; junction bases unmatched: 9. Germline V CDR1 and CDR2: LNHNV, YYDKDF (reference sequence). The CDR3 coding sequence is TGTGCCACCAGCAGAACCAGGGACAGGGGGTTGGGTCAGCCCCAGCATTTT. Protein sequence: CATSRTRDRGLGQPQHF.

The rearrangement uses TRBV2 and TRBJ2-5; 11 nucleotides line up with TRBD1. The CDR3 consists of 15 residues. Per germline, CDR1 SNHLY and CDR2 FYNNEI. V lost 6 bases to trimming and J lost 4 bases; unmatched junction nucleotides: 7. The CDR3 region is CASRVTGTGGETQYF. Written as DNA, the CDR3 is TGTGCCAGCAGAGTGACTGGGACAGGGGGAGAGACCCAGTACTTC.

The chain employs TRBV2 and TRBJ2-7; weak D call: TRBD2 (5 bases). Germline V CDR1 and CDR2: SNHLY, FYNNEI. V lost 7 bases and J lost 2, with 15 bases in between. The CDR3 is 14 amino acids. CDR3 sequence reads: CASIQRETAYEQYF. CDR3 nucleotide sequence: TGTGCCAGCATTCAACGGGAAACCGCCTACGAGCAGTACTTC.

V is TRBV5-6 and J is TRBJ2-7; TRBD1 might be the D (5 bases). With 4 bases removed from V and 5 bases from J, the gap between germline ends came to 16 bases. Germline V lookup: CDR1 SGHDT, CDR2 YYEEEE. There are 14 residues in the CDR3. The CDR3 coding sequence is TGTGCCAGCAGCCCGGTAGACAGATCCCACGAGCAGTACTTC. It translates to CASSPVDRSHEQYF. The whole variable domain, remainder taken from reference TRBV5-6 and TRBJ2-7, is DAGVTQSPTHLIKTRGQQVTLRCSPKSGHDTVSWYQQALGQGPQFIFQYYEEEERQRGNFPDRFSGHQFPNYSSELNVNALLLGDSALYLCASSPVDRSHEQYFGPGTRLTVT.

This clone was seen a few times. The chain is built from TRBV3-1 (or the pseudogene TRBV3-2) and TRBJ2-7; D call uncertain. The CDR3 has 14 residues. The V gene's germline CDR1 is LGHDT and CDR2 YNNKEL (reference sequence). V dropped 0 bases and J dropped 0 bases, with 6 bases sitting between them. CDR3 nucleotides: TGTGCCAGCAGCCAAGAACGGTTCTCCTACGAGCAGTACTTC. It encodes CASSQERFSYEQYF.

J is TRBJ1-2 and V is TRBV6-6; TRBD1 agrees at 10 bases. The CDR3 sequence is 15 residues long. V shed 5 bases, J shed 1 base, and the junction held 4 bases outside the gene matches. Germline V lookup: CDR1 MNHNY, CDR2 SVGAGI (reference sequence). The CDR3 loop reads CASSGRDRGNYGYTF. CDR3 sequence (DNA): TGTGCCAGCAGTGGGCGGGACAGGGGTAACTATGGCTACACCTTC.

CDR3 nucleotides: TGTGCCAGCAGGGGGAGCTACGAGCAGTACTTC. This sequence encodes CASRGSYEQYF. The chain uses TRBV27 and TRBJ2-7, with D tentatively TRBD2 (5 bases). V gave up 6 bases and J gave up 3 bases, with 6 bases separating them. Germline V lookup: CDR1 MNHEY, CDR2 SMNVEV (reference sequence). The CDR3 length is 11 residues.

The rearrangement links TRBV2 to TRBJ2-3, with D tentatively TRBD2 (5 bases). Germline V lookup: CDR1 SNHLY, CDR2 FYNNEI. CDR3 length: 13 residues. Trimming shortened V by 5 bases and J by 13 bases, and 19 bases separated the two germline ends. CDR3: CASSIYTGKIEYF. Written as DNA, the CDR3 is TGTGCCAGCAGTATCTACACGGGAAAAATCGAGTATTTT.

The V call is TRBV3-1 (or the pseudogene TRBV3-2), the J call TRBJ2-7, with 7 bases aligning to TRBD1. V shed 0 bases, J shed 3 bases, and the junction held 5 bases outside the gene matches. The CDR3 sequence is 15 residues long. CDR1 and CDR2 (germline): LGHDT, YNNKEL (reference sequence). As DNA, the CDR3 is TGTGCCAGCAGCCAAGATATGAGACAGGGCTACGAGCAGTACTTC. Its protein is CASSQDMRQGYEQYF.

This chain uses TRBV28 with TRBJ1-2, with D unclear. Trimming removed 7 bases from V and 0 bases from J, with 18 bases in between. Germline V lookup: CDR1 MDHEN, CDR2 SYDVKM. The CDR3 runs to 16 residues. The chain's CDR3 is CASTLRVSQTNYGYTF. The CDR3 DNA follows: TGTGCCAGCACCCTGAGGGTATCCCAAACTAACTATGGCTACACCTTC.

J is TRBJ2-7 and V is TRBV30; 10 positions agree with TRBD1. CDR1 is GTSNPN and CDR2 is SVGIG in the germline V gene (reference sequence). V lost 2 bases to trimming and J lost 3 bases; unmatched junction nucleotides: 1. The CDR3 spans 13 residues. In DNA form, the CDR3 reads TGTGCCTGGAGTCGGGACAGGGGCTACGAGCAGTACTTC. It encodes CAWSRDRGYEQYF.

The CDR3 coding sequence is TGTGCCAGCAGTCGGGACAACTCGCCTAACTATGGCTACACCTTC. This codes for CASSRDNSPNYGYTF. The gene calls are TRBV5-4 and TRBJ1-2; D is perhaps TRBD1 (6 bases). The ends were cut back, 5 bases at V and 0 bases at J, with 14 bases in the middle. CDR1 and CDR2 from the germline V gene are SGHNT and YYREEE (reference sequence). The CDR3 covers 15 residues.

The gene calls are TRBV12-3 or TRBV12-4 and TRBJ2-7, with D maybe TRBD2 (6 bases). This CDR3 has 13 residues. Trimming cost V 7 bases and J 5 bases, with 15 bases left between them. CDR3 region: CASNQGGFDEQYF. The CDR3 DNA reads TGTGCCAGCAATCAGGGAGGCTTCGACGAGCAGTACTTC.

The chain joins TRBV3-1 (or the pseudogene TRBV3-2) to TRBJ2-2; 11 bases are a match to TRBD1. Germline V gene data show CDR1 as LGHDT and CDR2 as YNNKEL (reference sequence). The CDR3 has 17 residues. V dropped 5 bases and J dropped 7; count of bases not matched to a gene: 12. The CDR3 protein is CASSTYVRTGGFGELFF. CDR3 coding DNA: TGTGCCAGCAGCACCTACGTCAGGACAGGGGGCTTCGGGGAGCTGTTTTTT.

The chain couples TRBV7-2 to TRBJ2-3, with TRBD2 matching over 10 bases. Germline V gene sequence: CDR1 SGHTA, CDR2 FQGNSA. Trimming cost V 5 bases and J 6 bases; bases outside gene matches: 20. The CDR3 covers 19 residues. The CDR3 spells CASSPPPAGGQSPADTQYF. DNA for the CDR3: TGTGCCAGCAGCCCCCCCCCAGCGGGGGGGCAAAGTCCAGCGGATACGCAGTATTTT.

The genes are TRBV7-2 and TRBJ2-5; TRBD2 is a possible D gene (5 bases). The CDR3 has 15 amino acids. Germline V gene sequence: CDR1 SGHTA, CDR2 FQGNSA. V was shortened by 5 bases and J by 0 bases, with 13 bases between the two germline ends. DNA of the CDR3: TGTGCCAGCAGCGTCGCGGGTGGGTACCAAGAGACCCAGTACTTC. Translation: CASSVAGGYQETQYF.